This T cell receptor (beta chain) was sequenced for a study of T cell clonality in common variable immunodeficiency. Study results and limitations: Fewer deletions and N-nucleotide insertions were reportedly seen in common variable immunodeficiency TCR beta sequences. Links between repertoire features and CVID complications were heterogeneity-limited.

Aged about 9 to 64 years, CVID subjects averaged about 40 years old. The V gene's germline CDR1 is SNHLY and CDR2 FYNNEI. The germline V and J ends were trimmed by 7 bases and 1 base, with 10 bases remaining between them. The CDR3 covers 13 residues. This clone rates as medium-sized. The antigen is unknown. The read falls 3 residues short of the CDR3 end, and the missing part is taken from the germline J gene. Only in-frame clones appear in the TCRdb table, and some are missing; sequencing was by immunoSEQ multiplex PCR. In total the sample includes thousands of clones, none of them seen once. Sequenced input: peripheral blood mononuclear cells. The genes are TRBV2 and TRBJ1-1; possibly TRBD1 for D (5 bases). The receptor's source is a human donor with common variable immunodeficiency. This CDR3 reads CASNPDRNTEAFF. The sequenced CDR3 bases are TGTGCCAGCAACCCCGACAGGAACACTGAA.